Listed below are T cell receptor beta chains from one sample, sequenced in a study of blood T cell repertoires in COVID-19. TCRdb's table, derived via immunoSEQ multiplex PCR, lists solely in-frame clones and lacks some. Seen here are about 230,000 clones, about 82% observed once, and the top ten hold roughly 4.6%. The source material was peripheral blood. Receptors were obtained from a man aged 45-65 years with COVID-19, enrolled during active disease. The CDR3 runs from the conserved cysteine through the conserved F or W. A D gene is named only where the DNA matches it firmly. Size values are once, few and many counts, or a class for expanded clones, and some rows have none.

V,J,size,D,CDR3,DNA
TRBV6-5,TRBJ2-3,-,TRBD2,CASSYAGGGGTDTQYF,TGTGCCAGCAGTTATGCGGGAGGGGGGGGCACAGATACGCAGTATTTT
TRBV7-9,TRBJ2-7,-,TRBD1,CASSAPRQGAGYEQYF,TGTGCCAGCAGCGCCCCCCGACAGGGGGCAGGGTACGAGCAGTACTTC
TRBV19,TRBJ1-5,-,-,CASRPSGSNQPQHF,TGTGCCAGTAGACCCTCAGGTAGCAATCAGCCCCAGCATTTT
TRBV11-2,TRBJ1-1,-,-,CASSLEDYTEAFF,TGTGCCAGCAGCTTAGAGGACTACACTGAAGCTTTCTTT
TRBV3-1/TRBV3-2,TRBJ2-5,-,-,CASSRDMSAQYF,TGTGCCAGCAGCCGGGACATGTCGGCCCAGTACTTC
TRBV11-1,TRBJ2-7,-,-,CASSAIRGMREQYF,TGTGCCAGCAGTGCAATAAGGGGTATGAGAGAGCAGTACTTC
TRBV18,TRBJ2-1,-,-,CASSPSNEQFF,TGTGCCAGCTCACCGAGTAATGAGCAGTTCTTC
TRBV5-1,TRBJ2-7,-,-,CASSLTGQTYEQYF,TGCGCCAGCAGCTTAACAGGGCAAACCTACGAGCAGTACTTC
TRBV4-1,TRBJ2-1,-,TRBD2,CASSRPGLAGGNEQFF,TGCGCCAGCAGCCGCCCGGGACTAGCGGGGGGCAATGAGCAGTTCTTC
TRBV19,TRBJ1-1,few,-,CASSIAGGVKAFF,TGTGCCAGTAGTATAGCAGGAGGGGTAAAGGCTTTCTTT
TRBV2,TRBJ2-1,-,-,CASSKNHRDTSYNEQFF,TGTGCCAGCAGTAAAAACCACCGAGACACCTCCTACAATGAGCAGTTCTTC
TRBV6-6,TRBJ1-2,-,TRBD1,CASSFNMGQSNYGYTF,TGTGCCAGCAGTTTCAATATGGGACAGAGTAACTATGGCTACACCTTC
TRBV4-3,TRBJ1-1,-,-,CASSQGQMAEAFF,TGCGCCAGCAGCCAAGGTCAGATGGCTGAAGCTTTCTTT
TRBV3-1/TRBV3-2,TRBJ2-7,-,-,CASSGTQKYEQYF,TGTGCCAGCTCCGGGACACAAAAATACGAGCAGTACTTC
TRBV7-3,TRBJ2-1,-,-,CASSLQTRDEQFF,TGTGCCAGCAGCTTACAGACTAGGGATGAGCAGTTCTTC
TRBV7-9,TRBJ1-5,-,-,CASSRGAQPQHF,TGTGCCAGCAGCAGGGGGGCACAGCCCCAGCATTTT
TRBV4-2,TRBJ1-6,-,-,CASSSREGDSPLHF,TGTGCCAGCAGCTCACGGGAGGGGGATTCACCCCTCCACTTT
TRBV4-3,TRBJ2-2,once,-,CASSELGRVDTGELFF,TGCGCCAGCAGCGAGTTGGGCAGGGTCGACACCGGGGAGCTGTTTTTT
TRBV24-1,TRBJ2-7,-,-,CATSAAGVSSYEQYF,TGTGCCACCAGTGCGGCGGGCGTTAGCTCCTACGAGCAGTACTTC
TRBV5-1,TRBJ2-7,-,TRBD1,CASSLWGQGAYEQYF,TGCGCCAGCAGCTTGTGGGGGCAGGGGGCCTACGAGCAGTACTTC
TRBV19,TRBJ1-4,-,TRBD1,CASSSRDRAFPTNEKLFF,TGTGCCAGTAGTAGCCGGGACAGGGCTTTTCCAACTAATGAAAAACTGTTTTTT
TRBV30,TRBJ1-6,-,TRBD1,CAWRGMGQTNSPLHF,TGTGCCTGGAGGGGGATGGGACAGACGAATTCACCCCTCCACTTT
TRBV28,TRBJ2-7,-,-,CASKSAQVYEQYF,TGTGCCAGCAAATCTGCACAGGTCTACGAGCAGTACTTC
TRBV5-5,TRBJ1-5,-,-,CASSIQGGGNQPQHF,TGTGCCAGCAGCATACAGGGAGGGGGCAATCAGCCCCAGCATTTT